This is a list of T cell receptor beta chains from one sample in a study of blood T cells in healthy people across ages. TCRdb reprocessed the 5' RACE reads with MiXCR, giving one entry per CDR3 protein. The table includes fewer than 2 million distinct CDR3 sequences, roughly two fifths detected once. The specimen sequenced was blood. The receptors come from a human donor in good health. Both conserved end residues are part of each CDR3.

j_call v_call cdr3_aa
TRBJ2-1 TRBV3-1 CASSQGLAGSIEQFF
TRBJ2-1 TRBV5-1 CASSLEGSLYPYEQFF
TRBJ2-1 TRBV4-2 CASSQRGQGANSYNEQFF
TRBJ2-3 TRBV5-1 CASSTRTSGGSTAQYF
TRBJ2-5 TRBV12-3/TRBV12-4 CASSLDLGGETQYF
TRBJ1-2 TRBV10-3 CAISEVQGSAVYTF
TRBJ2-5 TRBV7-9 CASSPPPSPGSGETQYF
TRBJ2-3 TRBV20-1 CSARRRLGQGGKDTRYF
TRBJ1-2 TRBV6-1 CASSPTRISNYGYTF
TRBJ2-7 TRBV10-3 CAITSDLLAGAISYEQYF
TRBJ2-3 TRBV29-1 CSVEPSTDTQYF
TRBJ2-7 TRBV10-3 CAISTTGATYEQYF